This entry describes one T cell receptor beta chain. There is no known antigen for this receptor. No quality values exist for individual bases; no much larger clone is one base distant. CDR1 and CDR2 were assigned from the germline V gene (reference sequence) as MNHEY and SMNVEV. The CDR3 sequence holds 14 residues, the cysteine and phenylalanine included. The sequence is cut down to CDR3 DNA, 42 bases in frame from base 1. V and J lose 3 bases and 4 bases, and a span of 10 bases separates them. These data originate in a study of blood T cell repertoires in COVID-19 (dated by TCRdb to the early 2020s). At the level of the whole study: Samples covering the acute and convalescent phases of COVID-19 were provided by collaborators in the United States, Italy and Spain. The material from the prospective study consisted of cDNA or gDNA derived from T cells, B-cell-depleted T cells, or PBMCs. Deeply sampled blood TCRbeta repertoires from subjects exposed to, actively infected with, or recovered from COVID-19 were included in the dataset. The repertoires were made available in a free public database intended to serve as a resource for research on the immune response to SARS-CoV-2. The samples were drawn from two sources: the first 160 participants of the ongoing ImmuneRACE study, and 1,254 subjects contributed by 6 global collaborators. Sample metadata almost always included a de-identified subject ID, COVID-19 status, age in years and sex. Where available, HLA class I and class II types were obtained from metadata supplied by the sample provider rather than from assay-based typing.

One collaborating source in Seattle enrolled patients during active infection and followed them longitudinally through the course of disease. The collaborating institutions used their own protocols to collect whole blood in K2EDTA tubes. Collaborator samples were shipped for TCRbeta analysis as frozen whole blood, isolated PBMCs, or DNA extracted from either sample type. Broader findings and caveats from the paper: The amount of clinical and demographic metadata varied by source and participant and was provided uncurated.

The immunoSEQ Assay, a bias-controlled multiplex PCR, was used to amplify TCRbeta CDR3 regions from genomic DNA. As for how the authors treated the data: Within the assay, amplification of reference gene primers was used to estimate how many nucleated cells each sample contained. To quantify the absolute abundance of each unique TCRbeta CDR3 rearrangement, sequence reads were collapsed and filtered. For each sample, productive Simpson clonality was calculated as the square root of Simpson's diversity index over productive rearrangements. Held by TCRdb, this immuneACCESS table contains in-frame sequences only and omits some clones. Under half of the omission traces to an unresolved V gene where checked; the cause of the rest is unknown. V, J and clone size derive from that table, while D and trimming were established from the DNA sequence. The sample table shows some 220,000 clones, and 65% to 85% are seen once. 1.3% of the sample belongs to the ten largest clones.

The clonotype was recovered from a woman under 40 with COVID-19, enrolled during active disease. The chain joins TRBV27 to TRBJ1-5; the D gene assignment is ambiguous. Sequenced material: peripheral blood. CDR3 reads: CASSFRAENQPQHF. The DNA sequence is as follows: TGTGCCAGCAGTTTTCGTGCGGAGAATCAGCCCCAGCATTTT.